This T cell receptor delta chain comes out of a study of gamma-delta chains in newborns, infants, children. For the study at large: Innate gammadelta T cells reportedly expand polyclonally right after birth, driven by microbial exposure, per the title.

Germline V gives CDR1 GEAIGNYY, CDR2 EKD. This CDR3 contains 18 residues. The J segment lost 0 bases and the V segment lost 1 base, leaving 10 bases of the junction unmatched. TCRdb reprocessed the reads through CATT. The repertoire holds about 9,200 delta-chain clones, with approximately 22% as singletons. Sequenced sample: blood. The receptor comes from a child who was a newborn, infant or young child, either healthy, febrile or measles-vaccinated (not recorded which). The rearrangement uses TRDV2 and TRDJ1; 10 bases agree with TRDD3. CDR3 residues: CACDTLSSTGGYTDKLIF. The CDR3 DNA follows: TGTGCCTGTGACACGCTCTCTTCCACTGGGGGATACACCGATAAACTCATCTTT.